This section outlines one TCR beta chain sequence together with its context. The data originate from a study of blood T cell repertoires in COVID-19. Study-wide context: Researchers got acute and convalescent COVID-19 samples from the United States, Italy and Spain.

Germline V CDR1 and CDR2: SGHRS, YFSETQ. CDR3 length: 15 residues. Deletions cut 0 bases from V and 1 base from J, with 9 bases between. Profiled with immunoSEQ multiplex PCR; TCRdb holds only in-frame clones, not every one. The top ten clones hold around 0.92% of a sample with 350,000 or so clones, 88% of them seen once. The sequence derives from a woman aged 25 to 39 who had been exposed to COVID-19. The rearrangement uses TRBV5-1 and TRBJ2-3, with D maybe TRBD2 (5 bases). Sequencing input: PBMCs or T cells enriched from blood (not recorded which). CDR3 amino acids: CASSLGTAGTDTQYF. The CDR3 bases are TGCGCCAGCAGCTTGGGTACAGCGGGCACAGATACGCAGTATTTT.